These 10 T cell receptor beta chains were sequenced from one sample in a study of identical twins. TCRdb processed the 5' RACE reads anew with MiXCR; each CDR3 protein has one entry. Here the sample spans 1.5 million or so distinct CDR3 sequences, about 30% being singletons. Sequences were obtained from cord blood. These receptors were obtained from a newborn girl in good health.

This clonotype was found once. This rearrangement joins TRBV10-3 to TRBJ2-2, with 7 bases aligning to TRBD1. Germline CDR1 is ENHRY and CDR2 is SYGVKD. V gave up 2 bases and J gave up 5 bases; unmatched junction bases: 5. This CDR3 comprises 15 residues. The CDR3, as DNA: TGTGCCATCAGTGAGGCAGGGGGTAAGACCGGGGAGCTGTTTTTT. This encodes CAISEAGGKTGELFF.

V and J are TRBV7-8 and TRBJ2-1, with no clear D. The CDR3 is made up of 16 amino acids. Germline CDR1 reads SGHVS; CDR2 reads FQNEAQ. Trimming removed 1 base at V and 6 bases at J, with 16 bases between. CDR3 sequence reads: CASSLGRAGRPNEQFF. The CDR3 coding sequence is TGTGCCAGCAGCTTAGGAAGGGCTGGACGGCCCAATGAGCAGTTCTTC.

This clonotype was counted only a few times. The chain recombines TRBV5-5 with TRBJ2-4; a possible D gene is TRBD1 (5 bases). Trimming pared 4 bases from V and 0 bases from J, leaving 14 bases between. The CDR3 covers 16 residues. Per germline, CDR1 SGHKS and CDR2 YYEKEE (reference sequence). The CDR3 DNA is TGTGCCAGCAGCGCAGGGATTCTCCTAGCCAAAAACATTCAGTACTTC. This encodes CASSAGILLAKNIQYF. The full variable domain, rest sourced from reference TRBV5-5 and TRBJ2-4, is DAGVTQSPTHLIKTRGQQVTLRCSPISGHKSVSWYQQVLGQGPQFIFQYYEKEERGRGNFPDRFSARQFPNYSSELNVNALLLGDSALYLCASSAGILLAKNIQYFGAGTRLSVL.

The chain joins TRBV19 to TRBJ1-1; TRBD1 might be the D (5 bases). Germline-derived CDR1 and CDR2 are LNHDA and SQIVND (reference sequence). This CDR3 comprises 15 residues. V lost 7 bases to trimming and J lost 0 bases, with 15 bases between them. This CDR3 is CASTHPGRVNTEAFF. In nucleotides, the CDR3 is TGTGCCAGTACCCACCCGGGACGGGTGAACACTGAAGCTTTCTTT.

The chain links TRBV20-1 to TRBJ2-3; perhaps D is TRBD1 or TRBD2 (5 bases each). The V and J ends lost 2 bases and 0 bases respectively, with 12 bases between them. CDR1 is DFQATT and CDR2 is SNEGSKA in the germline V gene (reference sequence). The CDR3 extends over 15 amino acids. The CDR3 DNA is TGCAGTGCTAGACTCCCCGGGGCTAGCACAGATACGCAGTATTTT. Encoded protein: CSARLPGASTDTQYF.

The chain employs TRBV2 and TRBJ2-3, with a weak D call TRBD2 (6 bases). The CDR3 runs to 14 residues. V lost 7 bases and J lost 2, with 13 bases in between. Germline CDR1 reads SNHLY; CDR2 reads FYNNEI. CDR3 loop: CASIREQSTDTQYF. Here the CDR3 DNA reads TGTGCCAGCATTCGGGAGCAGTCCACAGATACGCAGTATTTT.

About this clonotype itself: A junction boundary mismatches the germline segment, possibly from a read error. This rearrangement joins TRBV10-3 to TRBJ2-1; D unclear. The length of the CDR3 is 15 residues. CDR1 ENHRY and CDR2 SYGVKD come from the germline V gene. CDR3 bases: TGTGCCATCAGTGTGACTTCCCTGGCGTACAGTGAGCAGTTCTTC. Translated: CAISVTSLAYSEQFF.

Here the CDR3 reads CASSRIDRGPGYTF. CDR3 DNA: TGCGCCAGCAGTCGTATTGACAGGGGGCCTGGCTACACCTTC. V and J are TRBV4-1 and TRBJ1-2, with 10 bases that match TRBD1. With V trimmed by 6 bases and J by 7 bases, 8 bases remained unmatched. The CDR3 has 14 amino acids. Germline V CDR1 and CDR2: MGHRA, YSYEKL.

This clonotype was seen once. The V and J genes are TRBV6-2 or TRBV6-3 and TRBJ2-7; D may be TRBD1 or TRBD2 (6 bases each). The CDR3 contains 18 residues. With 0 bases removed from V and 0 bases from J, the gap between germline ends came to 18 bases. Germline-derived CDR1 and CDR2 are MNHEY and SVGEGT. For the CDR3, the DNA is TGTGCCAGCAGTTACTCGTTAGGGGGGCGGTGGAGCTCCTACGAGCAGTACTTC. As protein: CASSYSLGGRWSSYEQYF.

V usage is TRBV28 and J usage is TRBJ2-3, with 7 bases identical to TRBD2. In germline, CDR1 is MDHEN, CDR2 SYDVKM. With V trimmed by 6 bases and J by 4 bases, 7 bases remained unmatched. This CDR3 spans 14 amino acids. Here the CDR3 DNA reads TGTGCCAGCAGGCGACCAGCGGGACCAGATACGCAGTATTTT. The encoded protein is CASRRPAGPDTQYF.